The text below deals with one T cell receptor beta chain. The antigen is unknown. This CDR3 is built from 18 residues. Germline V gene sequence: CDR1 SEHNR, CDR2 FQNEAQ (reference sequence). Unmatched junction bases numbered 16, after V lost 5 bases and J lost 2 bases. This entry is derived from a study of T cells in Graves' hyperthyroidism and ophthalmopathy. General study results and limits: The authors' 13 V-J model separated ophthalmopathy from stable hyperthyroidism.

RNA transcripts yielded amplified TCR beta CDR3 regions. With the HTBI primer set, the TCR CDR3 went through a first round of RT-PCR. A single record per CDR3 protein comes from TCRdb applying MiXCR to the multiplex PCR reads. The data show hundreds of thousands of distinct CDR3 sequences, around a third seen once. The gene calls are TRBV7-9 and TRBJ2-5; TRBD2 aligns across 8 bases. This TCR was sampled from a middle-aged woman with Graves' hyperthyroidism. The sequenced sample consisted of blood. The CDR3 DNA reads as TGTGCCAGCAGCCCACAGGCTAGCGGGTTTGGCGTACAAGAGACCCAGTACTTC. It yields the protein CASSPQASGFGVQETQYF.